Reported below is one TCR beta chain. Its target is not known. The CDR3 is 16 residues long. Germline loops: CDR1 MNHEY, CDR2 SMNVEV (reference sequence). The V end was cut by 6 bases, the J end by 0 bases, with 14 bases between. The source of the sample is a study of cytomegalovirus exposure and HLA in healthy donors. Some clones are missing from TCRdb's copy, which holds only in-frame ones; the method was immunoSEQ multiplex PCR. The table has tens of thousands of clones, roughly 94% seen once; the top ten hold approximately 2%. General study findings and limits: Cytomegalovirus association was listed for about 160 TCR beta chains.

The gene calls are TRBV27 and TRBJ2-2, with a possible D match to TRBD2 (6 bases). The sample was PBMCs. The receptor was isolated from a woman aged 18-30 years in good health and CMV-seropositive. The CDR3, as DNA: TGTGCCAGCAGCACGGGGGACCCGCCGAACACCGGGGAGCTGTTTTTT. Translation gives CASSTGDPPNTGELFF.